Listed below are T cell receptor beta chains from one sample, sequenced in a study of cytomegalovirus exposure and HLA in healthy donors. The table came from immunoSEQ multiplex PCR; TCRdb's copy has only in-frame clones and leaves some out. The data contain around 190,000 clones, roughly 79% of them singletons. Sequenced sample: PBMCs. The origin of the receptors is a man younger than 40 in good health and CMV-seronegative. Both conserved end residues are part of each CDR3. The D gene is left open where the match is weak. Some rows have no size entry. The others give once, few or many, or a class for an expanded clone.

clone_size | j_call | v_call | d_call | cdr3_aa | cdr3_nt
- | TRBJ1-4 | TRBV5-4 | TRBD1 | CASSFTGTGGEKLFF | TGTGCCAGCAGCTTTACCGGGACAGGGGGTGAAAAACTGTTTTTT
- | TRBJ1-5 | TRBV28 | - | CASSLGRGQSNQPQHF | TGTGCCAGCAGTTTAGGGCGAGGGCAGAGCAATCAGCCCCAGCATTTT
- | TRBJ1-1 | TRBV5-1 | TRBD1 | CASSFQADRVAFF | TGCGCCAGCAGCTTCCAAGCGGACAGGGTAGCTTTCTTT
- | TRBJ1-4 | TRBV2 | - | CASRGSGLGEKLFF | TGTGCCAGCAGGGGCTCAGGGCTCGGGGAAAAACTGTTTTTT
- | TRBJ1-5 | TRBV27 | TRBD1 | CASSQRTGVGNQPQHF | TGTGCCAGCAGTCAACGAACAGGGGTGGGGAATCAGCCCCAGCATTTT
- | TRBJ2-3 | TRBV19 | TRBD1 | CASNSQATGGVDTQYF | TGTGCCAGTAATTCTCAGGCGACAGGGGGCGTAGATACGCAGTATTTT
- | TRBJ2-7 | TRBV29-1 | - | CSVLPQSGPEQYF | TGCAGCGTGTTACCGCAGTCAGGGCCCGAGCAGTACTTC
- | TRBJ2-7 | TRBV14 | - | CASSKSGSRPYEQYF | TGTGCCAGCAGCAAGAGCGGTTCCCGACCCTACGAGCAGTACTTC
- | TRBJ2-1 | TRBV5-6 | - | CASRSQGTGSHEQFF | TGTGCCAGCAGGTCCCAGGGTACGGGCAGCCATGAGCAGTTCTTC
- | TRBJ2-3 | TRBV11-3 | TRBD1 | CASSLNQGGYSTDTQYF | TGTGCCAGCAGCTTGAATCAAGGGGGCTATAGCACAGATACGCAGTATTTT
- | TRBJ2-7 | TRBV10-3 | - | CAITDEQYF | TGTGCCATCACCGACGAGCAGTACTTC
- | TRBJ1-1 | TRBV7-2 | - | CASSLSGVNTEAFF | TGTGCCAGCAGCTTATCGGGGGTGAACACTGAAGCTTTCTTT
- | TRBJ1-2 | TRBV7-9 | - | CASSLVPGHSVDYGYTF | TGTGCCAGCAGCCTCGTACCGGGACACTCGGTTGACTATGGCTACACCTTC
- | TRBJ1-1 | TRBV5-1 | - | CASSPSDSTYTEAFF | TGCGCCAGCAGCCCATCGGACAGTACATACACTGAAGCTTTCTTT
- | TRBJ2-2 | TRBV28 | - | CASSPKIGGELFF | TGTGCCAGCAGTCCAAAAATCGGCGGGGAGCTGTTTTTT
- | TRBJ1-3 | TRBV6-5 | - | CASRGGNSGNTIYF | TGTGCCAGCAGGGGCGGGAACTCTGGAAACACCATATATTTT
- | TRBJ1-2 | TRBV19 | - | CASSGIQGNYGYTF | TGTGCCAGTAGTGGAATACAGGGAAACTATGGCTACACCTTC
- | TRBJ2-1 | TRBV7-2 | TRBD2 | CASSYPTSGRADEQFF | TGTGCCAGCAGCTACCCGACTAGCGGGAGGGCTGATGAGCAGTTCTTC
- | TRBJ2-7 | TRBV6-5 | - | CASSLGHYSYEQYF | TGTGCCAGCAGCTTAGGACACTACTCCTACGAGCAGTACTTC
- | TRBJ1-5 | TRBV19 | TRBD1 | CASRQTGLQPQHF | TGTGCCAGTAGACAGACAGGGTTACAGCCCCAGCATTTT
- | TRBJ2-3 | TRBV12-5 | - | CASASNTYTDTQYF | TGTGCTAGTGCCAGTAACACGTACACAGATACGCAGTATTTT
few | TRBJ2-3 | TRBV15 | - | CATSRGSVASTDTQYF | TGTGCCACCAGCAGAGGGTCTGTGGCTAGCACAGATACGCAGTATTTT
few | TRBJ2-5 | TRBV11-2 | TRBD1 | CASSLNGQGETQYF | TGTGCCAGCAGCTTAAACGGACAGGGGGAGACCCAGTACTTC
- | TRBJ2-7 | TRBV7-6 | TRBD2 | CASSSGTSSFVQYF | TGTGCCAGCAGCTCCGGGACTAGCTCCTTTGTGCAGTACTTC
- | TRBJ1-1 | TRBV7-2 | - | CASSFRRNTEAFF | TGTGCCAGCAGCTTCCGGAGGAACACTGAAGCTTTCTTT